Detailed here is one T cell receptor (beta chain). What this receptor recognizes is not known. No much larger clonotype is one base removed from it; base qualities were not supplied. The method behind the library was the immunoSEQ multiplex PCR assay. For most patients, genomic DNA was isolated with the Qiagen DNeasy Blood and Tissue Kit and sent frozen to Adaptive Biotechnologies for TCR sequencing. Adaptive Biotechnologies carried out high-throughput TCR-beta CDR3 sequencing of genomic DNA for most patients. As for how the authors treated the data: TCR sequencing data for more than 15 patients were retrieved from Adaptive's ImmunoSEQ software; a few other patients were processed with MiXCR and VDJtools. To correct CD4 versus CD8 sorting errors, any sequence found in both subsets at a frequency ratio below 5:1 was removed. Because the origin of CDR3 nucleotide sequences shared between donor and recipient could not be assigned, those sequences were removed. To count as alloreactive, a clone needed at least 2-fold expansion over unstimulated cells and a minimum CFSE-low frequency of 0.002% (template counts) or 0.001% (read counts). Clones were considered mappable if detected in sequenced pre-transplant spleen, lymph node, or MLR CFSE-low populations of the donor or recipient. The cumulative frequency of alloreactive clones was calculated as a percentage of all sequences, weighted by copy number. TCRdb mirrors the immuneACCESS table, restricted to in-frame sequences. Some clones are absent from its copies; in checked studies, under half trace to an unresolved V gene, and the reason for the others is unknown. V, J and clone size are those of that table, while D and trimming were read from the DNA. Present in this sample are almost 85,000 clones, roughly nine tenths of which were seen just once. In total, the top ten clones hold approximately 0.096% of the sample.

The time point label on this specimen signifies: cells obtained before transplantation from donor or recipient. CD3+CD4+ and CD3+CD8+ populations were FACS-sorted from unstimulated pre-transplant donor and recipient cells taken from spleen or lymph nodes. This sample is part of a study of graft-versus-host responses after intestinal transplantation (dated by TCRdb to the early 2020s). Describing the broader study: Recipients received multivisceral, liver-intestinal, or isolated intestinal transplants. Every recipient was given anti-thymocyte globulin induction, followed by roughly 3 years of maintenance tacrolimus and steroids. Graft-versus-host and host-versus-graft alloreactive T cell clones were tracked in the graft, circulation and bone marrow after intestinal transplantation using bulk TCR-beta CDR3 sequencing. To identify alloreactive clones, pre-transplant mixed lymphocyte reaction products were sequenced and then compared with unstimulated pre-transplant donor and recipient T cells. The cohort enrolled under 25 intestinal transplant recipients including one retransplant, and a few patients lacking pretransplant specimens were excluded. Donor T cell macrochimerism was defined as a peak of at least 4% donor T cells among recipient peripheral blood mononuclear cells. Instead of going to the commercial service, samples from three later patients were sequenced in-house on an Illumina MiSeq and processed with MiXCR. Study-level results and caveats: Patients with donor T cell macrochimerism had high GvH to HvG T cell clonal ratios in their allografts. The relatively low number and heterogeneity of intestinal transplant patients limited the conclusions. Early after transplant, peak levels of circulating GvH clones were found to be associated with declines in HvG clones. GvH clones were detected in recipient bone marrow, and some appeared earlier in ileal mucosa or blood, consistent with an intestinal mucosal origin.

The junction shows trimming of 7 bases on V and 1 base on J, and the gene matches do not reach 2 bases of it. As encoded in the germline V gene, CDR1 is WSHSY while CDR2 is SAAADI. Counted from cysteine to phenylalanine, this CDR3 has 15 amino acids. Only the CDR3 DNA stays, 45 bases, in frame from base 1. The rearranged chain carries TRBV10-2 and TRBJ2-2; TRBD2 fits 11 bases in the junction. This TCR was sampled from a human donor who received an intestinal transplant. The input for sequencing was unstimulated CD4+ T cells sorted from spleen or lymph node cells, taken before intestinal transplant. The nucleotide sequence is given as TGCGCCAGCACCGGACTAGCGGGGAACACCGGGGAGCTGTTTTTT. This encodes CASTGLAGNTGELFF.